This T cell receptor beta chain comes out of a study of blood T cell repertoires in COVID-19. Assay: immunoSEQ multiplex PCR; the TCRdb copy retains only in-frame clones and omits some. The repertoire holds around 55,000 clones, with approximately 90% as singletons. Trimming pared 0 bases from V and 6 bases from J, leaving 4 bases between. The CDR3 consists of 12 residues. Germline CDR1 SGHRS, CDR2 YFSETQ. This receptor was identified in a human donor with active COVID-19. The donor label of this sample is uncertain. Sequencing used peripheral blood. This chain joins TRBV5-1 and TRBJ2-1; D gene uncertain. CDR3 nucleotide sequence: TGCGCCAGCAGCTTGGGAGGCAATGAGCAGTTCTTC. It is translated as CASSLGGNEQFF.